The 19 T cell receptor beta chains below were found in one sample sequenced in a study of beta chain features in type 1 diabetes. General study findings and limits: Among all four CD4+ subsets, Type 1 diabetes patients had TCRB CDR3s that were moderately but significantly shorter.

Their recognized antigens are unknown. Expressed TCRB transcripts were sequenced because the entire RNA isolate underwent reverse transcription. Sequencing was performed with immunoSEQ multiplex PCR; in TCRdb, only in-frame clones are kept and a portion is missing. The sample holds about 250,000 clones; approximately 10% are singletons and the top ten take around 0.017%. What was sequenced was naive CD4+ T cells from blood. Receptors were obtained from a man in his thirties or forties with type 1 diabetes.

The chain combines TRBV7-3 with TRBJ1-2; 7 positions match TRBD1. Germline lookup yields CDR1 SGHTA and CDR2 FQGTGA. The CDR3 is 13 amino acids. With V trimmed by 2 bases and J by 8 bases, 5 bases remained unmatched. In DNA, the CDR3 is TGTGCCAGCAGCTTAGACAGGGCGAGCGGCTACACCTTC. Amino acid sequence: CASSLDRASGYTF. The variable domain in full, completed from reference TRBV7-3 and TRBJ1-2, reads GAGVSQTPSNKVTEKGKYVELRCDPISGHTALYWYRQSLGQGPEFLIYFQGTGAADDSGLPNDRFFAVRPEGSVSTLKIQRTERGDSAVYLCASSLDRASGYTFGSGTRLTVV.

This chain joins TRBV2 and TRBJ2-2; D ambiguous. Per the germline V gene, CDR1 is SNHLY and CDR2 is FYNNEI. This CDR3 region has 14 residues. V was pared by 6 bases and J by 4 bases, with 12 bases between. The CDR3 nucleotides read TGTGCCAGCAGACTCTTACTTGGCACCGGGGAGCTGTTTTTT. Residues: CASRLLLGTGELFF. Variable domain in full (rest from reference TRBV2 and TRBJ2-2): EPEVTQTPSHQVTQMGQEVILRCVPISNHLYFYWYRQILGQKVEFLVSFYNNEISEKSEIFDDQFSVERPDGSNFTLKIRSTKLEDSAMYFCASRLLLGTGELFFGEGSRLTVL.

The chain uses TRBV29-1 and TRBJ2-7; maybe TRBD2 (6 bases). This CDR3 is 14 amino acids long. Germline CDR1 reads SQVTM; CDR2 reads ANQGSEA. The V end lost 3 bases, the J end lost 0 bases, and 12 bases lay between the germline ends. The CDR3 protein is CSVDMGGSSYEQYF. CDR3 DNA sequence: TGCAGCGTTGATATGGGGGGAAGCTCCTACGAGCAGTACTTC.

The V call is TRBV28, the J call TRBJ1-5, with 7 positions matching TRBD1. CDR3 length: 14 amino acids. CDR1 MDHEN and CDR2 SYDVKM come from the germline V gene. V shed 7 bases, J shed 2 bases, and the junction held 5 bases outside the gene matches. DNA for the CDR3: TGTGCCAGCATCGACGACAGGGGCAATCAGCCCCAGCATTTT. Protein: CASIDDRGNQPQHF.

The chain carries TRBV5-6 and TRBJ2-7; 10 nucleotides agree with TRBD1. Germline CDR1 reads SGHDT; CDR2 reads YYEEEE. This CDR3 spans 14 amino acids. Unmatched junction bases numbered 2, after V lost 2 bases and J lost 3 bases. The CDR3 DNA sequence: TGTGCCAGCAGCTTAGGGACAGGGGTCTACGAGCAGTACTTC. Translated: CASSLGTGVYEQYF.

This clone has more than one count but fewer than ten. The chain couples TRBV2 to TRBJ2-3; D is unresolved. Germline assignment: CDR1 SNHLY and CDR2 FYNNEI. Trimming pared 6 bases from V and 6 bases from J, leaving 13 bases between. The CDR3 runs to 13 residues. CDR3 coding DNA: TGTGCCAGCAGCGCTAAAGGAGTGGATACGCAGTATTTT. Encoded protein: CASSAKGVDTQYF. The full variable domain, with the rest looked up from reference TRBV2 and TRBJ2-3, is EPEVTQTPSHQVTQMGQEVILRCVPISNHLYFYWYRQILGQKVEFLVSFYNNEISEKSEIFDDQFSVERPDGSNFTLKIRSTKLEDSAMYFCASSAKGVDTQYFGPGTRLTVL.

The rearrangement uses TRBV5-4 and TRBJ2-5, with 9 bases matching TRBD2. There are 15 residues in the CDR3. J lost 3 bases, V lost 0 bases, and 3 bases had no gene match. The germline V gene encodes CDR1 SGHNT and CDR2 YYREEE (reference sequence). The CDR3 DNA is TGTGCCAGCAGCTTGGGGTTAGCGGGGGAAGAGACCCAGTACTTC. Its translation is CASSLGLAGEETQYF.

As DNA, the CDR3 is TGTGCCAGCAGCTTAACAGGGACGAACACTGAAGCTTTCTTT. Its protein is CASSLTGTNTEAFF. This chain connects TRBV5-5 to TRBJ1-1; tentative D call: TRBD1 (6 bases). The germline V gene has CDR1 SGHKS and CDR2 YYEKEE (reference sequence). Deletions cut 2 bases from V and 1 base from J, with 9 bases between. The CDR3 runs 14 residues.

This clone has only a few counts. The V and J genes are TRBV7-9 and TRBJ2-2, with TRBD2 matching over 8 bases. There are 15 residues in the CDR3. V lost 3 bases and J lost 5; bases outside the gene matches: 5. CDR1 SEHNR and CDR2 FQNEAQ come from the germline V gene (reference sequence). The CDR3 loop reads CASSLTSAGTGELFF. The CDR3 DNA reads TGTGCCAGCAGCTTGACTAGCGCCGGTACCGGGGAGCTGTTTTTT.

This clone was observed a few times. This chain links TRBV25-1 with TRBJ1-6; no clear D gene. CDR1 MGHDK and CDR2 SYGVNS come from the germline V gene. The CDR3 length is 15 residues. Trimming stripped 2 bases from V and 3 bases from J, with 8 bases between. The CDR3 DNA reads TGTGCCAGCAGTGAAGTAACAGACTATAATTCACCCCTCCACTTT. This sequence encodes CASSEVTDYNSPLHF.

This clone was observed a few times. This rearrangement joins TRBV5-4 to TRBJ1-2; D gene uncertain. Between the trimmed V and J ends, which lost 1 base and 3 bases, there was a span of 16 bases. CDR1 is SGHNT and CDR2 is YYREEE in the germline V gene (reference sequence). The CDR3 is 16 residues long. The DNA for the CDR3 is TGTGCCAGCAGCTTGTTGACCCGACTCTCTGACTATGGCTACACCTTC. Amino acid sequence: CASSLLTRLSDYGYTF.

The chain has TRBV4-3 and TRBJ2-1; D is ambiguous. This CDR3 region has 17 residues. The V gene lost 0 bases and the J gene lost 0 bases, with 12 bases spanning the gap. CDR1 and CDR2 from the germline V gene are LGHNA and YSLEER. The CDR3 here is CASSQDLGHSSYNEQFF. As DNA, the CDR3 is TGCGCCAGCAGCCAAGATCTGGGCCATAGCTCCTACAATGAGCAGTTCTTC.

This clone has more than one count but fewer than ten. The chain has TRBV2 and TRBJ2-7; perhaps TRBD1 as D (6 bases). CDR1 SNHLY and CDR2 FYNNEI come from the germline V gene. The length of the CDR3 is 15 residues. V dropped 7 bases and J dropped 0 bases, with 16 bases sitting between them. The CDR3 nucleotides read TGTGCCAGCACCTTATCCACAGGGTCCTCCTACGAGCAGTACTTC. Amino acids: CASTLSTGSSYEQYF. Filled out from reference TRBV2 and TRBJ2-7, the complete variable domain reads EPEVTQTPSHQVTQMGQEVILRCVPISNHLYFYWYRQILGQKVEFLVSFYNNEISEKSEIFDDQFSVERPDGSNFTLKIRSTKLEDSAMYFCASTLSTGSSYEQYFGPGTRLTVT.

This clone came up a few times. The chain joins TRBV5-4 to TRBJ1-1, with D possibly matching TRBD1 (5 bases). The CDR3 covers 13 residues. The germline V gene has CDR1 SGHNT and CDR2 YYREEE (reference sequence). The V end lost 5 bases, the J end lost 3 bases, and 11 bases lay between the germline ends. The CDR3 DNA sequence: TGTGCCAGCAGAAGGGGACTGGACACTGAAGCTTTCTTT. It codes for CASRRGLDTEAFF.

This chain links TRBV9 with TRBJ2-1, with D perhaps matching TRBD1 (5 bases). V gave up 2 bases and J gave up 5 bases, with 8 bases separating them. CDR1 is SGDLS and CDR2 is YYNGEE in the germline V gene. The CDR3 runs to 13 residues. The CDR3 sequence: CASSVRADNEQFF. CDR3 DNA: TGTGCCAGCAGCGTCAGGGCCGACAATGAGCAGTTCTTC.

This clone was counted between two and nine times. The chain is built from TRBV29-1 and TRBJ2-5; TRBD1 might be the D (6 bases). The CDR3 is made up of 13 amino acids. V was trimmed by 4 bases and J by 5 bases, leaving 14 bases between them. Germline V gene sequence: CDR1 SQVTM, CDR2 ANQGSEA. The DNA of the CDR3 is TGCAGCGTTGCTGGGGGCCCGCGGGAGACCCAGTACTTC. Protein product: CSVAGGPRETQYF.

J is TRBJ2-2 and V is TRBV7-2; no clear D. CDR1 SGHTA and CDR2 FQGNSA come from the germline V gene. Trimming took off 5 bases at V and 7 bases at J, with 8 bases between the two ends. The CDR3 has 12 residues. This CDR3 reads CASSIQNGELFF. CDR3 coding DNA: TGTGCCAGCAGCATCCAGAACGGGGAGCTGTTTTTT.

There are a few counts of this clone. The chain carries TRBV28 and TRBJ1-2, with D maybe TRBD1 (6 bases). Germline V CDR1 and CDR2: MDHEN, SYDVKM. This CDR3 has 12 residues. V was cut by 8 bases and J by 6 bases, with 13 bases left in between. CDR3 in amino acids: CASGWDIDGYTF. DNA for the CDR3: TGTGCCAGCGGGTGGGACATAGATGGCTACACCTTC.

The gene calls are TRBV9 and TRBJ1-1, with D possibly matching TRBD1 (5 bases). V lost 2 bases to trimming and J lost 7 bases, with 15 bases between them. From germline, CDR1 is SGDLS and CDR2 YYNGEE. CDR3 size: 14 residues. The CDR3 loop is CASSVNSGDLEAFF. Written as DNA, the CDR3 is TGTGCCAGCAGCGTCAACAGCGGGGACCTTGAAGCTTTCTTT.